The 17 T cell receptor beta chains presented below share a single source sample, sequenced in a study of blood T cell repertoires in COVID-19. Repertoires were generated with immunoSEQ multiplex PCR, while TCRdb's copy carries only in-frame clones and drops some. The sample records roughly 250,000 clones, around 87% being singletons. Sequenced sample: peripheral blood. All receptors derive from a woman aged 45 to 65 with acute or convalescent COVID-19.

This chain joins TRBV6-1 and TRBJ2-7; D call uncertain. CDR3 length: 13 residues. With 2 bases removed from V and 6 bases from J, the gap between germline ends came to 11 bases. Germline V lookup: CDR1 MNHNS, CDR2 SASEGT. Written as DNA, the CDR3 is TGTGCCAGCAGTGAACACGGAGACCGCGAGCAGTACTTC. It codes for CASSEHGDREQYF.

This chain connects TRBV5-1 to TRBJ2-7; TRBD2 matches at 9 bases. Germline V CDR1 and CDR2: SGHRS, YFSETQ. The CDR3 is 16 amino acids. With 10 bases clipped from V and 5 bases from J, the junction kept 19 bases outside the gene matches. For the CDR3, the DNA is TGCGCCCCCAAGGGGGCGGGAGGGCCCGAGAGGGACGAGCAGTACTTC. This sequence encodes CAPKGAGGPERDEQYF.

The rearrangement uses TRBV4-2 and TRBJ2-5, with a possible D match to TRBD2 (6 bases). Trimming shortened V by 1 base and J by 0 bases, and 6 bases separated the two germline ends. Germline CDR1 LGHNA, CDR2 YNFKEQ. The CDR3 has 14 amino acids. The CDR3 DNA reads TGTGCCAGCAGCCAAGGGGGGGACCAAGAGACCCAGTACTTC. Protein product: CASSQGGDQETQYF.

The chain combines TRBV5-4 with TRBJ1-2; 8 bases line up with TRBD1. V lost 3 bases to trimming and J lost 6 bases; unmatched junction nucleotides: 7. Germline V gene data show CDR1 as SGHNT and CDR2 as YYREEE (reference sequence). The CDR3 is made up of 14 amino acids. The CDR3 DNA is TGTGCCAGCAGCTCAAGGACAGGGAGAGATGGCTACACCTTC. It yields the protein CASSSRTGRDGYTF.

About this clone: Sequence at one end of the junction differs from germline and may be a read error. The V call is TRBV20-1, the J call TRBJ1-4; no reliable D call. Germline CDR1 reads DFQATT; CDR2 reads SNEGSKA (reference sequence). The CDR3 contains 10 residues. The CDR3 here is CSARSVSTLF. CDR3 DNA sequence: TGCAGTGCTAGGTCGGTGAGCACGCTTTTT.

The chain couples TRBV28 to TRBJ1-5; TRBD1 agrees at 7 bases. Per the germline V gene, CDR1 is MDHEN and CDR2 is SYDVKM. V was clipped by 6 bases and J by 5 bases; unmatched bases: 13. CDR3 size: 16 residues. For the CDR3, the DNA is TGTGCCAGCAGCGGCCGGAGACAGGGACTTTATCAGCCCCAGCATTTT. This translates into CASSGRRQGLYQPQHF.

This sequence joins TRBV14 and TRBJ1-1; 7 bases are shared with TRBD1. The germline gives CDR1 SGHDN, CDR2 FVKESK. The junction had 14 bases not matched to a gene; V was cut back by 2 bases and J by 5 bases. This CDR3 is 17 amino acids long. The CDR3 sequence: CASSQLTTGPGGTEAFF. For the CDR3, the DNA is TGTGCCAGCAGCCAACTTACGACCGGGCCAGGGGGTACTGAAGCTTTCTTT.

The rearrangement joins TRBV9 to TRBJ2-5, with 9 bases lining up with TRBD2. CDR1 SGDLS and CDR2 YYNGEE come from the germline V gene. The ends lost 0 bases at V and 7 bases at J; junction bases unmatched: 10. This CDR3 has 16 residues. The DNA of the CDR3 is TGTGCCAGCAGCGTAGGGGATAGCGGGAGCCTTTCGACCCAGTACTTC. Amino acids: CASSVGDSGSLSTQYF.

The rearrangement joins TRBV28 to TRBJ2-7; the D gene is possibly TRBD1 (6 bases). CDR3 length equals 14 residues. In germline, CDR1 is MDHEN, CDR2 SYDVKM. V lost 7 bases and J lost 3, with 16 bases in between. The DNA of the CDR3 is TGTGCCAGCACTTCGCCAGGGGTGAACTACGAGCAGTACTTC. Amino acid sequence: CASTSPGVNYEQYF.

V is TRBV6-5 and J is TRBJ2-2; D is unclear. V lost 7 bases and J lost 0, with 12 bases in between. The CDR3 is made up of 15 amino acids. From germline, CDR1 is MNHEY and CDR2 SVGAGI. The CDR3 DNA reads TGTGCCAGCACCCAATTTGAGCCGAACACCGGGGAGCTGTTTTTT. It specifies CASTQFEPNTGELFF.

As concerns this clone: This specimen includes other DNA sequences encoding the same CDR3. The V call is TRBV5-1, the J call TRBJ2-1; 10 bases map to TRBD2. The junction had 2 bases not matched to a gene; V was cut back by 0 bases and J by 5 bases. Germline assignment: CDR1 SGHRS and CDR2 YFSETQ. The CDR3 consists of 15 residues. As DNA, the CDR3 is TGCGCCAGCAGCTTGGTACTAGCGGGAAACAATGAGCAGTTCTTC. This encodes CASSLVLAGNNEQFF.

In DNA, the CDR3 is TGTGCCAGCAGCTTTGATAGCGGGAGGGCCACCTACAATGAGCAGTTCTTC. As protein: CASSFDSGRATYNEQFF. The chain recombines TRBV13 with TRBJ2-1; 11 bases map to TRBD2. Germline V gene lookup returns CDR1 PRHDT and CDR2 FYEKMQ (reference sequence). The CDR3 covers 17 residues. J lost 2 bases, V lost 3 bases, and 6 bases had no gene match.

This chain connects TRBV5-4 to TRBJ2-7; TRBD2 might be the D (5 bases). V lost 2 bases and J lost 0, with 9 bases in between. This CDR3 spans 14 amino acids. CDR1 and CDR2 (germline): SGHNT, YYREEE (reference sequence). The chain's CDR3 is CASSLAASSYEQYF. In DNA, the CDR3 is TGTGCCAGCAGCTTAGCGGCAAGCTCCTACGAGCAGTACTTC.

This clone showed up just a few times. The CDR3 sequence is CASSPYEFTSTDTQYF. CDR3 coding DNA: TGTGCCAGCAGCCCCTATGAATTTACGAGCACAGATACGCAGTATTTT. The rearrangement uses TRBV11-2 and TRBJ2-3; no firm D call. The germline gives CDR1 SGHAT, CDR2 FQNNGV. The CDR3 runs 16 residues. The V and J ends lost 5 bases and 0 bases respectively, with 15 bases between them.

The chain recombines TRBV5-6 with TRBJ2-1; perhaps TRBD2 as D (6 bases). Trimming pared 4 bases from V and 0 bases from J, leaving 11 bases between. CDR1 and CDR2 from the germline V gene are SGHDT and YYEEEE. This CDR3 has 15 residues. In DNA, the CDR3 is TGTGCCAGCAGCCCCGGGACTGCCTCCTACAATGAGCAGTTCTTC. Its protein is CASSPGTASYNEQFF.

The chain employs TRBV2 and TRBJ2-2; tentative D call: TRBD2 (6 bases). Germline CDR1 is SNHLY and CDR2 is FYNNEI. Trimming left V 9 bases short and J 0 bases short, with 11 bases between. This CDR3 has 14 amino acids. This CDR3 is CASRVAANTGELFF. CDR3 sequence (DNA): TGTGCCAGTAGAGTAGCGGCGAACACCGGGGAGCTGTTTTTT. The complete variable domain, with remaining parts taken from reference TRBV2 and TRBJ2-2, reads EPEVTQTPSHQVTQMGQEVILRCVPISNHLYFYWYRQILGQKVEFLVSFYNNEISEKSEIFDDQFSVERPDGSNFTLKIRSTKLEDSAMYFCASRVAANTGELFFGEGSRLTVL.

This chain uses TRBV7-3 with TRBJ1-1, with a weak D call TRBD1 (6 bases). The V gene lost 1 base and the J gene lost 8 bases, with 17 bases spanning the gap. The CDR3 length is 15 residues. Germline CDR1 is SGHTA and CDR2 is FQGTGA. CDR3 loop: CASSLIAGVAAEAFF. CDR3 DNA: TGTGCCAGCAGCTTAATCGCAGGGGTAGCTGCCGAAGCTTTCTTT.